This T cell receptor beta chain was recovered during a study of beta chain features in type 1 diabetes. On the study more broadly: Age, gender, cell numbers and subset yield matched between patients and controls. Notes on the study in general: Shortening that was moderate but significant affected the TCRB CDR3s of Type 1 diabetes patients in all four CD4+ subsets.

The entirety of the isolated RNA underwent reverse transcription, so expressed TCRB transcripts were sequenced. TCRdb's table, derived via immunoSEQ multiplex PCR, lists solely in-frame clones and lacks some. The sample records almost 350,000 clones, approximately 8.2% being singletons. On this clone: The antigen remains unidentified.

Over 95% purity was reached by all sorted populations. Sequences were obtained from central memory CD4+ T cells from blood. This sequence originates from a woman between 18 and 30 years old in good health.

CDR3 bases: TGTGCCAGCAGAGATTCCGGGACAGACACAGATACGCAGTATTTT. Amino acids: CASRDSGTDTDTQYF. The genes are TRBV6-4 and TRBJ2-3; 7 bases fit TRBD1. The germline CDR1 and CDR2 sequences are MRHNA and SNTAGT. The length of the CDR3 is 15 residues. Unmatched junction bases numbered 8, after V lost 6 bases and J lost 2 bases.